The 2 T cell receptor beta chains below were found in one sample sequenced in a study of cytomegalovirus exposure and HLA in healthy donors. Researchers ran the PCR with 60 Vbeta and 13 Jbeta primers. Produced via immunoSEQ multiplex PCR; TCRdb's table is partial and in-frame only. Of 75,000 to 90,000 clones in the sample, around 77% were seen once. Sequenced material: PBMCs. These receptor sequences come from a man aged 45-60 years in good health and CMV-seronegative.

This clone was counted between two and nine times. The gene calls are TRBV5-5 and TRBJ1-5; tentatively, D is TRBD1 (5 bases). Germline CDR1 reads SGHKS; CDR2 reads YYEKEE (reference sequence). Trimming took 7 bases from V and 4 from J, leaving 15 bases between them. This CDR3 has 14 residues. The CDR3 sequence: CASAREGPNQPQHF. The CDR3 nucleotides are TGTGCCAGCGCCAGGGAGGGGCCGAATCAGCCCCAGCATTTT.

The chain carries TRBV4-1 and TRBJ1-6; weak D call: TRBD1 (6 bases). Trimming pared 4 bases from V and 1 base from J, leaving 14 bases between. CDR3 size: 17 residues. The germline gives CDR1 MGHRA, CDR2 YSYEKL. The CDR3 coding sequence is TGCGCCAGCAGCCCTTCGGGGGGCAGATCCTATAATTCACCCCTCCACTTT. Encoded protein: CASSPSGGRSYNSPLHF.